This T cell receptor (beta chain) was sequenced during a study of T cell repertoires in cytomegalovirus infection. On the study more broadly: Matching HLA type, along with CMV infection, was indicated by public TCR beta signatures.

MiXCR, applied by TCRdb to the reads, yields one record per CDR3 protein. The sample has about 680,000 distinct CDR3 sequences; 20% to 25% are singletons. Germline assignment: CDR1 DFQATT and CDR2 SNEGSKA (reference sequence). This CDR3 has 13 residues. V lost 3 bases and J lost 2, with 7 bases in between. General study points: Cumulative frequency of public TCR beta families picked out carriers of CMV plus the relevant HLA. Ex vivo responses were dominated by HLA-C-restricted CMV-specific TCR beta clonotypes.

As regards this clonotype: Its target is unknown.

This TCR came from a human donor in good health (CMV status not recorded). Some clones in this sample may be carry-over from other donors' samples. Sequences were obtained from CD8+ T cells from PBMCs. The chain is built from TRBV20-1 and TRBJ2-2; D is undetermined. In nucleotides, the CDR3 is TGCAGTGCTAGTAGTCTAAACACCGGGGAGCTGTTTTTT. It translates to CSASSLNTGELFF.